This TCR beta chain stems from a study of cytotoxic CD8 clonotypes in ibrutinib-treated CLL listed by TCRdb under 2021. Regarding the research as a whole: The cohort included around 15 treatment-naive and roughly ten relapsed/refractory patients; roughly 17 were IGHV unmutated. Responses were partial in 24 patients and complete in 2; after median approximately 69 months follow-up, roughly 14 stayed in remission and 12 progressed. On average, each sample yielded 270,000 or so productive templates and tens of thousands of productive rearrangements. Longitudinal samples were obtainable from about 30% of the roughly 86 participants in the trial. Cryopreserved peripheral blood mononuclear cells were collected at three points: before therapy, at response, and at either sustained remission or disease progression. Response samples were taken after a median of roughly eleven months on treatment, ranging from about 6 to 36 months.

Overall results and qualifications from the work: Clonality increased at ibrutinib response, stayed stable in sustained remission, and fell back toward baseline at progression. Baseline clonality was found to be higher than that of age-matched healthy donors and was strongly correlated with circulating CD8+ T-cell counts. Lymph node repertoires were not examined, and the timing of sampling was not matched between patients in sustained remission and those whose disease progressed. Public clonotypes were rare and either shrank or stayed stable during treatment, and the rise in clonality at ibrutinib response reflected expansion of private clonotypes.

This clone was observed a handful of times. Its binding antigen is unknown. The sample holds no much larger clone one base away, and base qualities are not on file. For TCR beta library preparation, roughly 2 micrograms of genomic DNA was extracted from cryopreserved PBMCs. Longitudinal blood samples from CLL patients on ibrutinib monotherapy were analyzed using high-throughput TCR beta sequencing. The patients took part in an open-label, single-center phase 2 trial of ibrutinib monotherapy. Trimming at the junction amounts to 3 bases on V and 5 bases on J, and the germline ends lie 16 bases apart. From the cysteine through the phenylalanine, the CDR3 covers 15 amino acids. The kept DNA is CDR3 alone, 45 bases in frame from the first base. CDR1 and CDR2 are read off the germline V gene as MRHNA and SNTAGT. Each clonotype received, on average, about 9.7x coverage in deep resolution sequencing performed on a MiSeq, where the target depth lay between 1 in 1 million and 1 in 200,000 T cells. The immunoSEQ hsTCRB Kit was used to generate the TCR beta libraries. On the study's bioinformatics: The data were analyzed with ImmunoSEQ Analyzer and ImmunoSEQ Data Assistant, and V, D and J gene assignments followed IMGT definitions. Clonality, which ranges from 0 to 1, was calculated as one minus the normalized Shannon entropy of productive rearrangement frequencies. Only overrepresented clonotypes making up at least 0.05% of each patient's repertoire were included in the public clonotype analysis. Approximately 12 repertoires from age-matched healthy donors, obtained from immuneACCESS, served as clonality controls. TCRdb limited this immuneACCESS table to in-frame rearrangements with V and J called. A share of clones is missing; checked studies link under half to unresolved V genes, and the rest is unexplained. The DNA was the basis for D and trimming; V, J and clone size are from that table. For this sample there are tens of thousands of clones; about 50% appear just once. Approximately 17% of the sample lies in the top ten.

The sequence links TRBV6-4 to TRBJ1-2; the D gene is not confidently resolved. This clonotype originated in a human donor with chronic lymphocytic leukemia. Material: PBMCs, obtained before ibrutinib treatment. The DNA reads as follows: TGTGCCAGCAGTGATCGGGCAGGCTCGAGATATGGCTACACCTTC. This encodes CASSDRAGSRYGYTF.